Listed below are T cell receptor beta chains from one sample, sequenced in a study of T-cell memory formation after mild COVID-19. TCRdb used MiXCR to reprocess the 5' RACE reads, holding one entry per CDR3 protein. The sample contains hundreds of thousands of distinct CDR3 sequences, roughly 8.2% of which appear only once. The sequencing sample was made of PBMCs or a T cell subset sorted from them (not recorded which). These receptors were taken from a man between 18 and 29 years old who had mild COVID-19 (a few samples of this study predate the infection). Cell type and time point are not known. Each CDR3 is given without its conserved first and last residue. Some rows mark clone size as missing; the rest say once, few, many or name a class of expanded clone.

>TRBJ1-1|TRBV9|-
ASSAAGGEGTEAF
>TRBJ2-4|TRBV5-1|-
ASSPQTGPNIQY
>TRBJ2-1|TRBV2|-
ASSGTANEQF
>TRBJ1-3|TRBV7-2|many
ASSLVAREYGNTIY
>TRBJ2-1|TRBV6-5|-
ASSRTTGGSYNEQF
>TRBJ1-2|TRBV7-2|many
ASSLALTLGYGYT
>TRBJ1-2|TRBV5-1|many
ASSYTTGEANYGYT
>TRBJ2-1|TRBV7-3|few
ASSLTGNLGGSYNEQF
>TRBJ2-5|TRBV5-6|few
ASSLRSGSGQETQY
>TRBJ1-6|TRBV7-2|-
ASSPMEGTGSPLH